Listed here are 29 T cell receptor beta chains from one sample, sequenced in a study of T cell repertoires in cytomegalovirus infection. In TCRdb, the reads were re-called with MiXCR into one record per CDR3 protein. Among 800,000 to 950,000 distinct CDR3 sequences, approximately 30% were seen once, and the ten largest hold 9.5% to 15%. These TCRs are of unknown antigen specificity. The sample consisted of cultured CD8+ T cells from PBMCs, taken from culture after CMV antigen stimulation. The receptors shown here come from a human donor in good health (CMV status not recorded). Some clones in this sample may be carry-over from other donors' samples.

This clonotype appeared a few times. The chain has TRBV10-3 and TRBJ2-3, with 11 bases aligning to TRBD1. The germline V gene encodes CDR1 ENHRY and CDR2 SYGVKD. V gave up 2 bases and J gave up 11 bases; unmatched junction bases: 12. There are 16 residues in the CDR3. CDR3 sequence (DNA): TGTGCCATCAGTGAGCCGGACAGGGGGCCCGATTTTGAGCAGTATTTT. Residues: CAISEPDRGPDFEQYF.

This clonotype was recorded a few times. The V call is TRBV12-3 or TRBV12-4, the J call TRBJ2-3; D is possibly TRBD1 (6 bases). CDR3 length equals 16 residues. The V end was cut by 8 bases, the J end by 0 bases, with 18 bases between. The CDR3 DNA sequence: TGTGCCAGCGGGTGGACAGTTCCTTCTAGCACAGATACGCAGTATTTT. As protein: CASGWTVPSSTDTQYF.

This clonotype has a count of ten or more. This sequence joins TRBV6-1 and TRBJ1-5, with 7 bases that match TRBD1. This CDR3 comprises 14 residues. Germline V lookup: CDR1 MNHNS, CDR2 SASEGT. J lost 3 bases, V lost 6 bases, and 5 bases had no gene match. The CDR3: CASRLDRFNQPQHF. The CDR3 DNA sequence: TGTGCCAGCAGATTGGACAGGTTCAATCAGCCCCAGCATTTT.

This clonotype was detected once. This rearrangement joins TRBV20-1 to TRBJ1-5; the D is unclear. Trimming shortened V by 0 bases and J by 7 bases, and 13 bases separated the two germline ends. This CDR3 is built from 14 residues. CDR1 and CDR2 (germline): DFQATT, SNEGSKA (reference sequence). The CDR3 coding sequence is TGCAGTGCTAGAGATAGGGCAAACCGGCAGCCCCAGCATTTT. This gives the protein CSARDRANRQPQHF.

This clonotype has a handful of counts. The gene calls are TRBV6-2 or TRBV6-3 and TRBJ1-1; no definite D call. Germline CDR1 MNHEY, CDR2 SVGEGT. V was trimmed by 6 bases and J by 4 bases, leaving 18 bases between them. The CDR3 is made up of 15 amino acids. The CDR3 DNA follows: TGTGCCAGCAGACTAGAAGAGTTTTTTTCCACTGAAGCTTTCTTT. It encodes CASRLEEFFSTEAFF.

Here the CDR3 DNA reads TGTGCCACCATGACTAGCGGATACACAGATACGCAGTATTTT. It encodes CATMTSGYTDTQYF. V is TRBV6-6 and J is TRBJ2-3; TRBD2 matches 9 bases. This CDR3 region has 14 residues. J was trimmed by 2 bases and V by 10 bases; bases with no gene match: 7. Germline V CDR1 and CDR2: MNHNY, SVGAGI (reference sequence).

The chain carries TRBV24-1 and TRBJ2-1, with TRBD1 matching over 9 bases. The V and J ends lost 10 bases and 3 bases, in that order; junction bases with no gene match: 3. Germline CDR1 is KGHDR and CDR2 is SFDVKD. CDR3 length: 13 amino acids. In nucleotides, the CDR3 is TGTGCCACTACAGGGGGCAACTACAATGAGCAGTTCTTC. It encodes CATTGGNYNEQFF.

The chain couples TRBV19 to TRBJ2-7, with D unclear. V lost 7 bases and J 4 bases, leaving 17 bases between the germline ends. Germline assignment: CDR1 LNHDA and CDR2 SQIVND (reference sequence). The CDR3 runs 14 residues. The CDR3 DNA sequence: TGTGCCAGTACACCCGGGTCGCGCGGATACGAGCAGTACTTC. This sequence encodes CASTPGSRGYEQYF.

The chain couples TRBV7-2 to TRBJ2-7, with D unclear. The germline CDR1 and CDR2 sequences are SGHTA and FQGNSA. The V end was cut by 0 bases, the J end by 4 bases, with 10 bases between. The CDR3 contains 14 residues. This CDR3 reads CASSLAGPGYEQYV. CDR3 sequence (DNA): TGTGCCAGCAGCTTAGCCGGGCCCGGATACGAGCAGTACGTC.

This clonotype was seen only a few times. This rearrangement joins TRBV12-3 or TRBV12-4 to TRBJ2-3; the match to TRBD2 covers 8 bases. V lost 5 bases, J lost 7 bases, and 5 bases stayed unmatched. This CDR3 spans 13 amino acids. CDR3 region: CASSPAGGYTQYF. CDR3 nucleotide sequence: TGTGCCAGCAGTCCCGCGGGGGGATATACGCAGTATTTT.

The sample holds a few counts of this clonotype. V usage is TRBV10-3 and J usage is TRBJ1-2; D unresolved. The V gene lost 0 bases and the J gene lost 5 bases, with 10 bases spanning the gap. Germline V lookup: CDR1 ENHRY, CDR2 SYGVKD. The CDR3 extends over 14 amino acids. Written as DNA, the CDR3 is TGTGCCATCAGTGAGTCGGCACCGGCATATGGCTACACCTTC. Translated, it gives CAISESAPAYGYTF.

The J gene is TRBJ2-5, the V gene TRBV11-2; D tentatively fits TRBD1 or TRBD2 (7 bases each). The germline gives CDR1 SGHAT, CDR2 FQNNGV. CDR3 length: 16 amino acids. The V gene lost 7 bases and the J gene lost 1 base, with 19 bases spanning the gap. CDR3 DNA: TGTGCCAGCACCAGGGGGGGGGGCCAGGTCCAAGAGACCCAGTACTTC. Encoded protein: CASTRGGGQVQETQYF.

The rearrangement joins TRBV7-2 to TRBJ1-1; 10 bases fit TRBD1. Germline CDR1 reads SGHTA; CDR2 reads FQGNSA. The V and J ends lost 3 bases and 0 bases, in that order; junction bases with no gene match: 7. The CDR3 loop spans 17 amino acids. The CDR3 coding sequence is TGTGCCAGCAGCTTTCACCGGGACAGGGGTATGAACACTGAAGCTTTCTTT. It is translated as CASSFHRDRGMNTEAFF.

This chain connects TRBV6-6 to TRBJ1-1, with D tentatively TRBD1 (6 bases). CDR1 is MNHNY and CDR2 is SVGAGI in the germline V gene (reference sequence). The CDR3 contains 11 residues. CDR3 region: CVTSRGDEAFF. DNA of the CDR3: TGTGTCACCTCAAGGGGGGATGAAGCTTTCTTT.

In this sample, this clonotype turned up a few times. CDR3 sequence: CASTPSSPSYNEQFF. The DNA of the CDR3 is TGTGCCAGCACCCCCTCAAGTCCGTCCTACAATGAGCAGTTCTTC. The chain carries TRBV6-5 and TRBJ2-1; no clear D. The germline gives CDR1 MNHEY, CDR2 SVGAGI. This CDR3 is built from 15 residues. V lost 7 bases and J lost 1, with 14 bases in between.

This clonotype was recorded a few times. This chain connects TRBV12-3 or TRBV12-4 to TRBJ1-2; a possible D gene is TRBD1 (5 bases). The CDR3 contains 13 residues. Trimming took off 4 bases at V and 10 bases at J, with 16 bases between the two ends. The chain's CDR3 is CASSSAGQEIYTF. The CDR3 DNA follows: TGTGCCAGCAGTTCCGCGGGGCAGGAGATCTACACCTTC.

This clonotype was recorded a few times. The chain uses TRBV4-1 and TRBJ1-1; D remains ambiguous. The V and J ends lost 4 bases and 1 base respectively, with 16 bases between them. CDR1 is MGHRA and CDR2 is YSYEKL in the germline V gene. The CDR3 has 16 amino acids. In DNA form, the CDR3 reads TGCGCCAGCAGCCCATTTGCCGGGGATTCGAACACTGAAGCTTTCTTT. It encodes CASSPFAGDSNTEAFF.

Here the CDR3 reads CASSLGGDGTDTQYF. CDR3 nucleotides: TGCGCCAGCAGCTTGGGAGGCGACGGCACAGATACGCAGTATTTT. This chain joins TRBV5-1 and TRBJ2-3, with D unclear. Between the trimmed V and J ends, which lost 0 bases and 1 base, there was a span of 9 bases. The CDR3 covers 15 residues. Per germline, CDR1 SGHRS and CDR2 YFSETQ. The whole variable domain, filled in from reference TRBV5-1 and TRBJ2-3, reads KAGVTQTPRYLIKTRGQQVTLSCSPISGHRSVSWYQQTPGQGLQFLFEYFSETQRNKGNFPGRFSGRQFSNSRSEMNVSTLELGDSALYLCASSLGGDGTDTQYFGPGTRLTVL.

The V call is TRBV20-1, the J call TRBJ1-1; D uncertain. Trimming pared 1 base from V and 0 bases from J, leaving 9 bases between. In germline, CDR1 is DFQATT, CDR2 SNEGSKA (reference sequence). This CDR3 region has 14 residues. The CDR3 loop reads CSARASQLNTEAFF. The CDR3 bases are TGCAGTGCTAGAGCTTCCCAGCTGAACACTGAAGCTTTCTTT.

CDR3 bases: TGTGCCAGCACCTCCGACCGAGGACGAGAGACCCAGTACTTC. Translation: CASTSDRGRETQYF. The J gene is TRBJ2-5, the V gene TRBV7-9, with unresolved D. Trimming pared 7 bases from V and 4 bases from J, leaving 16 bases between. CDR1 and CDR2 from the germline V gene are SEHNR and FQNEAQ (reference sequence). The CDR3 has 14 amino acids.

This clonotype turned up a few times. The chain recombines TRBV15 with TRBJ2-2, with D maybe TRBD1 (5 bases). Looked up from germline, CDR1 is LNHNV and CDR2 is YYDKDF (reference sequence). V was clipped by 7 bases and J by 0 bases, with 12 bases between them. The CDR3 spans 15 residues. The CDR3 reads CATTDWTTNTGELFF. Here the CDR3 DNA reads TGTGCCACCACGGATTGGACAACGAACACCGGGGAGCTGTTTTTT.

This clonotype showed up just a few times. The gene calls are TRBV7-9 and TRBJ1-3; no clear D. Germline-derived CDR1 and CDR2 are SEHNR and FQNEAQ (reference sequence). This CDR3 is 16 amino acids long. V lost 5 bases, J lost 0 bases, and 14 bases lay in between. CDR3 loop: CASSPPTLSSGNTIYF. CDR3 bases: TGTGCCAGCAGCCCCCCGACACTTAGCTCTGGAAACACCATATATTTT.

V and J are TRBV13 and TRBJ1-1, with 7 bases aligning to TRBD1. Looked up from germline, CDR1 is PRHDT and CDR2 is FYEKMQ (reference sequence). The CDR3 has 16 amino acids. J was trimmed by 1 base and V by 3 bases; bases with no gene match: 8. CDR3 DNA: TGTGCCAGCAGCTTTCAGGTGACAGGGACGAACACTGAAGCTTTCTTT. Translating gives CASSFQVTGTNTEAFF.

This clonotype has just a few counts. The chain recombines TRBV4-1 with TRBJ2-3; weak D call: TRBD2 (5 bases). Trimming pared 6 bases from V and 3 bases from J, leaving 13 bases between. The CDR3 consists of 14 residues. The germline gives CDR1 MGHRA, CDR2 YSYEKL. CDR3 protein: CASRREFVTDTQYF. The CDR3, as DNA: TGCGCCAGCAGAAGGGAGTTCGTAACAGATACGCAGTATTTT.

The V gene is TRBV28, the J gene TRBJ1-5, with D perhaps matching TRBD1 (5 bases). Trimming left V 7 bases short and J 2 bases short, with 18 bases between. The CDR3 has 16 amino acids. Germline CDR1 is MDHEN and CDR2 is SYDVKM. The DNA of the CDR3 is TGTGCCAGCACAACCATGGGGACTACACGCAATCAGCCCCAGCATTTT. Residues: CASTTMGTTRNQPQHF.

The chain recombines TRBV5-5 with TRBJ1-2; 10 bases match TRBD1. Unmatched junction bases numbered 8, after V lost 0 bases and J lost 3 bases. CDR1 SGHKS and CDR2 YYEKEE come from the germline V gene (reference sequence). This CDR3 contains 17 residues. The CDR3 DNA reads as TGTGCCAGCAGCTTGGCCCCTGGGACAGGGGCGTACTATGGCTACACCTTC. Translated: CASSLAPGTGAYYGYTF.

To note about this clonotype: Mismatch with germline at one junction end may stem from a read error. V and J are TRBV14 and TRBJ1-1; D is ambiguous. The CDR3 covers 12 residues. Germline lookup yields CDR1 SGHDN and CDR2 FVKESK. CDR3 in amino acids: CASSRVRTEAFF. DNA for the CDR3: TGTGCCAGCAGCCGAGTAAGGACTGAGGCTTTCTTT.

The chain couples TRBV7-8 to TRBJ2-1; TRBD1 aligns across 8 bases. Unmatched junction bases numbered 10, after V lost 6 bases and J lost 6 bases. Germline CDR1 reads SGHVS; CDR2 reads FQNEAQ. The CDR3 runs to 15 residues. DNA of the CDR3: TGTGCCAGCAGTTCAACGGACAGGGCCCTCAATGAGCAGTTCTTC. It yields the protein CASSSTDRALNEQFF.

This clonotype occurred a few times. The rearrangement joins TRBV20-1 to TRBJ1-5, with a possible D match to TRBD1 (6 bases). Germline V gene sequence: CDR1 DFQATT, CDR2 SNEGSKA (reference sequence). The CDR3 consists of 15 residues. Deletions cut 3 bases from V and 4 bases from J, with 16 bases between. CDR3 region: CSASGGGQINQPQHF. CDR3 in DNA: TGCAGTGCTAGTGGAGGGGGACAAATAAATCAGCCCCAGCATTTT.